A single sample gave rise to the 4 T cell receptor beta chains below, sequenced in a study of molecular identifiers for immune sequencing clone quantification. TCRdb analysed the PCR reads with MiXCR anew, one entry per CDR3 protein. The sample consists of around 460,000 distinct CDR3 sequences, about 21% of them appearing once. The sequencing input was naive CD8+ T cells from blood, with Jurkat cell RNA spiked in. Subset in this sample: FACS-sorted CD8+CD4-CCR7+CD45RA+ naive T cells. Every receptor here comes from a human donor in good health. Some libraries in this study had Jurkat cell RNA spiked in.

This clonotype was seen only a few times. The chain employs TRBV5-4 and TRBJ1-1, with 7 positions matching TRBD1. V shed 0 bases and J 7 bases; nucleotides not matched to a gene: 3. CDR3 size: 13 residues. Germline V gene lookup returns CDR1 SGHNT and CDR2 YYREEE (reference sequence). The CDR3 loop is CASSLGQGVEAFF. CDR3 nucleotides: TGTGCCAGCAGCTTGGGACAGGGAGTTGAAGCTTTCTTT.

CDR3 sequence reads: CASSLGTRGAYEQYF. The DNA for the CDR3 is TGTGCCAGCAGCTTAGGTACCCGAGGGGCCTACGAGCAGTACTTC. The chain is built from TRBV13 and TRBJ2-7; D may correspond to TRBD1 or TRBD2 (5 bases each). V was trimmed by 0 bases and J by 2 bases, leaving 11 bases between them. From germline, CDR1 is PRHDT and CDR2 FYEKMQ (reference sequence). The CDR3 is made up of 15 amino acids. Full variable domain (missing parts from reference TRBV13 and TRBJ2-7): AAGVIQSPRHLIKEKRETATLKCYPIPRHDTVYWYQQGPGQDPQFLISFYEKMQSDKGSIPDRFSAQQFSDYHSELNMSSLELGDSALYFCASSLGTRGAYEQYFGPGTRLTVT.

As for this clonotype: Possible read error: a much larger clone is one base away. The CDR3 ends on some other residue instead of the conserved phenylalanine or tryptophan, so this is likely a read error. V gene TRBV29-1 combines with J gene TRBJ2-7; D perhaps matches TRBD1 (5 bases). The germline gives CDR1 SQVTM, CDR2 ANQGSEA. V lost 1 base and J lost 2, with 9 bases in between. This CDR3 has 13 residues. The CDR3 DNA sequence: TGCAGCGTTGAAGGGTCGACAGCCTACGAGCAGTACTAC. This translates into CSVEGSTAYEQYY.

Points on this clonotype: A much larger clone is a single base away; this may be a read error. CDR3 sequence: CASNQGNQPQHF. In DNA, the CDR3 is TGTGCCAGCAACCAGGGAAATCAGCCCCAGCATTTT. The chain links TRBV7-6 to TRBJ1-5; possibly TRBD1 for D (5 bases). This CDR3 region has 12 residues. Trimming cost V 7 bases and J 4 bases, with 8 bases left between them. From germline, CDR1 is SGHVS and CDR2 FNYEAQ.